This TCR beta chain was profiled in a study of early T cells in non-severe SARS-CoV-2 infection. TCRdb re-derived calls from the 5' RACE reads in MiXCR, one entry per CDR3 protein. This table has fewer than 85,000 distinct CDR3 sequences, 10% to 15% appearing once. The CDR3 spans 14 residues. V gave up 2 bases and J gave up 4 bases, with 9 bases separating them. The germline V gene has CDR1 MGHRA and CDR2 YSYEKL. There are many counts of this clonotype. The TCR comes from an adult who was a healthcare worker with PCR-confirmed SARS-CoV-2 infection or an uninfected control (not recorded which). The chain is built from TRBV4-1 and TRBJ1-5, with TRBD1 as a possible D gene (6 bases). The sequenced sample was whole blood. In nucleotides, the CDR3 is TGCGCCAGCAGCCAACCCACAGGGAATCAGCCCCAGCATTTT. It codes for CASSQPTGNQPQHF.